The 32 T cell receptor beta chains presented below share a single source sample, sequenced in a study of T cell responses to AZD1222 COVID-19 vaccine. Produced via immunoSEQ multiplex PCR; TCRdb's table is partial and in-frame only. Its listing shows about 140,000 clones. Sequenced sample: peripheral blood. The receptors come from an adult in good health.

J is TRBJ1-5 and V is TRBV6-2 or TRBV6-3, with a tentative D call TRBD1 (6 bases). Germline V gene lookup returns CDR1 MNHEY and CDR2 SVGEGT. V lost 4 bases and J 3 bases, leaving 13 bases between the germline ends. CDR3 size: 15 residues. The CDR3 DNA reads TGTGCCAGCAGTTCGCGACAGGACTACAATCAGCCCCAGCATTTT. Translating gives CASSSRQDYNQPQHF.

J is TRBJ1-6 and V is TRBV7-9; TRBD1 might be the D (6 bases). CDR1 is SEHNR and CDR2 is FQNEAQ in the germline V gene (reference sequence). V lost 5 bases and J 7 bases, leaving 15 bases between the germline ends. This CDR3 comprises 15 residues. This chain's CDR3 is CASSTQGRGNSPLHF. The CDR3 region has the DNA TGTGCCAGCAGCACCCAGGGGAGGGGAAATTCACCCCTCCACTTT.

This chain joins TRBV28 and TRBJ1-2; 9 positions match TRBD1. Germline V gene sequence: CDR1 MDHEN, CDR2 SYDVKM. Trimming cost V 6 bases and J 7 bases; bases outside gene matches: 9. This CDR3 has 14 residues. The CDR3 DNA sequence: TGTGCCAGCAGGGGGGGACAGGGTGGACTTGGCTACACCTTC. Residues: CASRGGQGGLGYTF.

The chain uses TRBV3-1 (or the pseudogene TRBV3-2) and TRBJ1-4; D is ambiguous. V was pared by 0 bases and J by 7 bases, with 15 bases between. This CDR3 spans 16 amino acids. In germline, CDR1 is LGHDT, CDR2 YNNKEL (reference sequence). This CDR3 reads CASSQDSGGVREKLFF. The CDR3 bases are TGTGCCAGCAGCCAAGACTCCGGCGGGGTTCGTGAAAAACTGTTTTTT.

This chain uses TRBV6-1 with TRBJ2-7, with 8 bases fitting TRBD1. CDR1 and CDR2 (germline): MNHNS, SASEGT. V trimming: 3 bases; J trimming: 2 bases; junction bases outside the gene matches: 6. This CDR3 comprises 15 residues. This chain's CDR3 is CASSDWGTGTYEQYF. CDR3 coding DNA: TGTGCCAGCAGTGATTGGGGGACAGGCACCTACGAGCAGTACTTC.

This CDR3 reads CATSDTGGGEQYF. CDR3 bases: TGTGCCACCAGTGATACAGGGGGCGGCGAGCAGTACTTC. This chain connects TRBV24-1 to TRBJ2-7, with 9 bases aligning to TRBD1. This CDR3 spans 13 amino acids. From germline, CDR1 is KGHDR and CDR2 SFDVKD. J lost 6 bases, V lost 3 bases, and 2 bases had no gene match.

The rearrangement uses TRBV9 and TRBJ2-7; 8 bases are a match to TRBD1. This CDR3 is built from 13 residues. Germline values: CDR1 SGDLS, CDR2 YYNGEE. Trimming took 4 bases from V and 5 from J; bases not matched to a gene: 5. The CDR3 nucleotides are TGTGCCAGCAGCCTTGGGACAGGCGACGAGCAGTACTTC. This codes for CASSLGTGDEQYF. Complete variable domain (other parts from reference TRBV9 and TRBJ2-7): DSGVTQTPKHLITATGQRVTLRCSPRSGDLSVYWYQQSLDQGLQFLIQYYNGEERAKGNILERFSAQQFPDLHSELNLSSLELGDSALYFCASSLGTGDEQYFGPGTRLTVT.

This sequence joins TRBV27 and TRBJ1-2; TRBD1 is a possible D gene (5 bases). V shed 5 bases and J shed 8 bases, with 12 bases lying between them. The CDR3 sequence is 12 residues long. Germline lookup yields CDR1 MNHEY and CDR2 SMNVEV (reference sequence). Written as DNA, the CDR3 is TGTGCCAGCAGTGGGGGGGTTTACGGCTACACCTTC. It is translated as CASSGGVYGYTF.

V usage is TRBV9 and J usage is TRBJ1-2; 9 bases line up with TRBD1. CDR3 size: 12 residues. Unmatched junction bases numbered 2, after V lost 3 bases and J lost 8 bases. In germline, CDR1 is SGDLS, CDR2 YYNGEE. As DNA, the CDR3 is TGTGCCAGCAGCGGACAGGGGGTAGGCTACACCTTC. It is translated as CASSGQGVGYTF.

In nucleotides, the CDR3 is TGCGCCAGCAGCCCTGATGGACCTGAAGTTTATAGCAATCAGCCCCAGCATTTT. As protein: CASSPDGPEVYSNQPQHF. This chain joins TRBV4-1 and TRBJ1-5; no clear D gene. Germline lookup yields CDR1 MGHRA and CDR2 YSYEKL. Trimming removed 4 bases at V and 0 bases at J, with 19 bases between. The CDR3 extends over 18 amino acids.

The genes are TRBV7-2 and TRBJ2-3; 8 bases map to TRBD2. From germline, CDR1 is SGHTA and CDR2 FQGNSA. Trimming took 1 base from V and 0 from J; bases not matched to a gene: 6. The CDR3 loop spans 17 amino acids. The CDR3 region has the DNA TGTGCCAGCAGCTTAGGCGGCGGGGGGCTGAGCACAGATACGCAGTATTTT. Translation: CASSLGGGGLSTDTQYF.

This chain connects TRBV2 to TRBJ1-5, with D possibly matching TRBD1 (6 bases). V gave up 6 bases and J gave up 2 bases, with 14 bases separating them. The CDR3 covers 15 residues. The germline V gene encodes CDR1 SNHLY and CDR2 FYNNEI. This CDR3 reads CASREAGVRNQPQHF. Here the CDR3 DNA reads TGTGCCAGCAGGGAGGCAGGGGTGCGCAATCAGCCCCAGCATTTT.

The V call is TRBV4-3, the J call TRBJ1-2; no clear D. Germline CDR1 is LGHNA and CDR2 is YSLEER. Trimming shortened V by 1 base and J by 4 bases, and 16 bases separated the two germline ends. The CDR3 has 16 amino acids. For the CDR3, the DNA is TGCGCCAGCAGCCAAGTCGTGGCGCCGACTACCTATGGCTACACCTTC. Its protein product is CASSQVVAPTTYGYTF.

The CDR3 region is CASSGAGTRDSEYEQYF. CDR3 bases: TGTGCCAGCAGTGGTGCGGGGACCCGGGACAGTGAGTACGAGCAGTACTTC. The rearrangement links TRBV25-1 to TRBJ2-7; perhaps TRBD1 as D (7 bases). CDR3 length: 17 amino acids. Germline V gene data show CDR1 as MGHDK and CDR2 as SYGVNS. V was cut by 4 bases and J by 4 bases, with 23 bases left in between.

The chain carries TRBV5-1 and TRBJ1-1; TRBD1 agrees at 7 bases. The trim removed 5 bases at V and 6 bases at J, leaving 13 bases unmatched. Germline V CDR1 and CDR2: SGHRS, YFSETQ. The CDR3 sequence is 15 residues long. This chain's CDR3 is CASRGQGDVKPEAFF. In nucleotides, the CDR3 is TGCGCCAGCAGAGGTCAGGGGGACGTCAAGCCTGAAGCTTTCTTT.

This chain links TRBV6-5 with TRBJ2-7, with 12 bases matching TRBD2. The CDR3 covers 15 residues. Trimming took 4 bases from V and 4 from J; bases not matched to a gene: 5. Germline CDR1 MNHEY, CDR2 SVGAGI. The CDR3 DNA is TGTGCCAGCAGTTCCGGACTAGCGGGGATTTACGAGCAGTACTTC. Its protein product is CASSSGLAGIYEQYF.

The chain combines TRBV5-6 with TRBJ1-6; no firm D call. Germline V gene sequence: CDR1 SGHDT, CDR2 YYEEEE. The V end lost 0 bases, the J end lost 3 bases, and 10 bases lay between the germline ends. This CDR3 region has 16 residues. The CDR3 spells CASSLASGGYNSPLHF. Written as DNA, the CDR3 is TGTGCCAGCAGCTTGGCCTCTGGCGGCTATAATTCACCCCTCCACTTT.

The gene calls are TRBV7-6 and TRBJ1-3, with D possibly matching TRBD1 (5 bases). The V gene's germline CDR1 is SGHVS and CDR2 FNYEAQ. The CDR3 contains 18 residues. Trimming pared 5 bases from V and 1 base from J, leaving 21 bases between. CDR3 amino acids: CASSPRLTGPLSGNTIYF. The CDR3, as DNA: TGTGCCAGCAGCCCCAGACTAACGGGGCCCCTTTCTGGAAACACCATATATTTT.

The chain joins TRBV11-3 to TRBJ1-3; TRBD1 might be the D (6 bases). Trimming took off 5 bases at V and 3 bases at J, with 11 bases between the two ends. The CDR3 totals 14 residues. Germline V gives CDR1 SGHNT, CDR2 YENEEA. The CDR3 loop reads CASSRGGNGNTIYF. DNA for the CDR3: TGTGCCAGCAGCCGAGGGGGGAATGGAAACACCATATATTTT.

The gene calls are TRBV5-1 and TRBJ2-7; D unresolved. Germline-derived CDR1 and CDR2 are SGHRS and YFSETQ. The CDR3 consists of 15 residues. V lost 2 bases and J lost 0, with 12 bases in between. Here the CDR3 DNA reads TGCGCCAGCAGCTTCACAAGGAAAGGCTCCTACGAGCAGTACTTC. Protein product: CASSFTRKGSYEQYF.

V gene TRBV6-5 combines with J gene TRBJ1-1; 11 bases are shared with TRBD1. The V gene end was trimmed by 4 bases and the J gene end by 6 bases; junction bases not matched to a gene: 1. The CDR3 totals 13 residues. Germline V gives CDR1 MNHEY, CDR2 SVGAGI. CDR3: CASSWDRGAEAFF. The CDR3 nucleotides read TGTGCCAGCAGTTGGGACAGGGGGGCTGAAGCTTTCTTT.

The gene calls are TRBV11-2 and TRBJ1-1; 7 nucleotides align to TRBD1. Germline-derived CDR1 and CDR2 are SGHAT and FQNNGV. CDR3 length: 14 amino acids. V shed 4 bases, J shed 2 bases, and the junction held 4 bases outside the gene matches. Here the CDR3 DNA reads TGTGCCAGCAGCTGGAACAGGGGTAACACTGAAGCTTTCTTT. This sequence encodes CASSWNRGNTEAFF.

The rearrangement uses TRBV9 and TRBJ2-5, with TRBD2 matching 7 bases. Germline CDR1 is SGDLS and CDR2 is YYNGEE. The J segment lost 4 bases and the V segment lost 2 bases, leaving 2 bases of the junction unmatched. The CDR3 is 13 amino acids. The CDR3 protein is CASSVGGLETQYF. DNA for the CDR3: TGTGCCAGCAGCGTGGGAGGGTTAGAGACCCAGTACTTC.

The chain combines TRBV10-3 with TRBJ1-1, with a weak D call TRBD1 (6 bases). V lost 2 bases to trimming and J lost 3 bases, with 10 bases between them. This CDR3 spans 14 amino acids. The germline CDR1 and CDR2 sequences are ENHRY and SYGVKD. CDR3 region: CAISEIQGYTEAFF. DNA of the CDR3: TGTGCCATCAGTGAGATTCAGGGGTACACTGAAGCTTTCTTT.

The gene calls are TRBV6-2 or TRBV6-3 and TRBJ2-7; D may correspond to TRBD1 or TRBD2 (5 bases each). V lost 6 bases, J lost 1 base, and 16 bases lay in between. This CDR3 has 15 amino acids. Germline V CDR1 and CDR2: MNHEY, SVGEGT. This CDR3 reads CASSPDFEGSYEQYF. DNA for the CDR3: TGTGCCAGCAGCCCGGATTTCGAGGGGTCCTACGAGCAGTACTTC.

The CDR3 spells CASKADRDTGELFF. CDR3 sequence (DNA): TGTGCCAGCAAGGCCGACCGGGACACCGGGGAGCTGTTTTTT. The V call is TRBV6-6, the J call TRBJ2-2, with unresolved D. The germline gives CDR1 MNHNY, CDR2 SVGAGI (reference sequence). The CDR3 loop spans 14 amino acids. V was pared by 7 bases and J by 3 bases, with 12 bases between.

The rearrangement uses TRBV4-1 and TRBJ1-4, with D perhaps matching TRBD1 (5 bases). This CDR3 is built from 15 residues. Trimming pared 1 base from V and 12 bases from J, leaving 18 bases between. Germline V CDR1 and CDR2: MGHRA, YSYEKL. The DNA of the CDR3 is TGCGCCAGCAGCCAAGGCCCCCCCCGGGACGTGGAACTGTTTTTT. It yields the protein CASSQGPPRDVELFF.

The chain couples TRBV18 to TRBJ2-5, with 8 bases lining up with TRBD2. The CDR3 contains 19 residues. Germline CDR1 and CDR2: KGHSH and LQKENI. V shed 0 bases and J 7 bases; nucleotides not matched to a gene: 19. The CDR3 spells CASSPPGLGGIASSGTQYF. DNA of the CDR3: TGTGCCAGCTCACCACCGGGACTAGGAGGGATAGCATCAAGTGGGACCCAGTACTTC.

The V call is TRBV28, the J call TRBJ1-2; D is unclear. The CDR3 loop spans 12 amino acids. Trimming removed 1 base from V and 4 bases from J, with 4 bases in between. Germline V gene data show CDR1 as MDHEN and CDR2 as SYDVKM. CDR3 nucleotide sequence: TGTGCCAGCAGTTTATCCTCCTATGGCTACACCTTC. Amino acids: CASSLSSYGYTF.

The rearrangement links TRBV11-3 to TRBJ1-4, with 10 bases identical to TRBD1. The CDR3 has 12 amino acids. The germline V gene has CDR1 SGHNT and CDR2 YENEEA. V shed 8 bases and J 7 bases; nucleotides not matched to a gene: 1. CDR3 residues: CASGQGVEKLFF. The CDR3 DNA follows: TGTGCCAGCGGACAGGGGGTTGAAAAACTGTTTTTT.

The chain employs TRBV19 and TRBJ2-7, with D perhaps TRBD1 (6 bases). This CDR3 region has 15 residues. The germline V and J ends were trimmed by 1 base and 2 bases, with 12 bases remaining between them. The germline gives CDR1 LNHDA, CDR2 SQIVND (reference sequence). The CDR3 sequence is CASSIVDSETYEQYF. In DNA, the CDR3 is TGTGCCAGTAGTATAGTGGACAGCGAGACCTACGAGCAGTACTTC.

The chain has TRBV5-1 and TRBJ1-1; D ambiguous. Trimming removed 0 bases from V and 0 bases from J, with 12 bases in between. The V gene's germline CDR1 is SGHRS and CDR2 YFSETQ. The CDR3 is made up of 16 amino acids. This CDR3 is CASSLDREWVNTEAFF. DNA for the CDR3: TGCGCCAGCAGCTTGGACCGGGAGTGGGTGAACACTGAAGCTTTCTTT.